This passage covers 18 T cell receptor beta chains from one sample sequenced in a study of blood T cell repertoires in COVID-19. The table came from immunoSEQ multiplex PCR; TCRdb's copy has only in-frame clones and leaves some out. The sample records over 65,000 clones, 80% to 85% being singletons. Sample: peripheral blood. These receptors were taken from a human donor in a cohort sampled during active COVID-19.

This clone was detected only once. This rearrangement joins TRBV7-8 to TRBJ1-2; 7 bases line up with TRBD1. Per germline, CDR1 SGHVS and CDR2 FQNEAQ. CDR3 length: 15 residues. V lost 5 bases and J lost 6; bases outside the gene matches: 12. The CDR3 nucleotides read TGTGCCAGCAGCCCTGTACAGGGGAATGCGGATGGCTACACCTTC. It specifies CASSPVQGNADGYTF.

The rearrangement links TRBV5-1 to TRBJ2-5, with 8 bases identical to TRBD1. Germline lookup yields CDR1 SGHRS and CDR2 YFSETQ. The V segment lost 0 bases and the J segment 4 bases; nucleotides outside the gene matches: 5. The CDR3 runs 15 residues. The chain's CDR3 is CASSLAGQGIETQYF. CDR3 nucleotide sequence: TGCGCCAGCAGCTTGGCCGGACAGGGAATAGAGACCCAGTACTTC.

This clone came up a few times. The chain couples TRBV7-2 to TRBJ1-1; TRBD1 might be the D (5 bases). V was clipped by 1 base and J by 8 bases, with 14 bases between them. Per germline, CDR1 SGHTA and CDR2 FQGNSA. The CDR3 has 14 amino acids. For the CDR3, the DNA is TGTGCCAGCAGCTTAGGGGCAGGAGGGGTCGAAGCTTTCTTT. This encodes CASSLGAGGVEAFF.

V gene TRBV5-4 combines with J gene TRBJ2-3; D unresolved. Trimming pared 4 bases from V and 4 bases from J, leaving 7 bases between. Germline V gives CDR1 SGHNT, CDR2 YYREEE (reference sequence). The CDR3 runs to 12 residues. DNA of the CDR3: TGTGCCAGCAGCCCTTCCCCAGATACGCAGTATTTT. Translating gives CASSPSPDTQYF.

The chain links TRBV28 to TRBJ2-7; 10 bases match TRBD1. This CDR3 comprises 15 residues. With V trimmed by 3 bases and J by 3 bases, 5 bases remained unmatched. Germline CDR1 and CDR2: MDHEN and SYDVKM. The CDR3 region is CASSLSGQGGYEQYF. The CDR3 nucleotides are TGTGCCAGCAGTTTGAGTGGACAGGGGGGCTACGAGCAGTACTTC.

V is TRBV30 and J is TRBJ2-5; the match to TRBD2 covers 7 bases. V lost 0 bases and J lost 13; bases outside the gene matches: 8. Germline V gives CDR1 GTSNPN, CDR2 SVGIG (reference sequence). This CDR3 contains 12 residues. Written as DNA, the CDR3 is TGTGCCTGGAGTGTAATGGGGACTAATTGGTACTTC. This translates into CAWSVMGTNWYF.

This chain connects TRBV28 to TRBJ1-4; TRBD1 matches at 9 bases. The germline V gene has CDR1 MDHEN and CDR2 SYDVKM. There are 15 residues in the CDR3. J was trimmed by 11 bases and V by 2 bases; bases with no gene match: 9. CDR3 nucleotides: TGTGCCAGCAGTTTAAGTGGACAGGGGACGTCTAAACTGTTTTTT. Its protein product is CASSLSGQGTSKLFF. Supplemented by reference TRBV28 and TRBJ1-4, the full variable domain reads DVKVTQSSRYLVKRTGEKVFLECVQDMDHENMFWYRQDPGLGLRLIYFSYDVKMKEKGDIPEGYSVSREKKERFSLILESASTNQTSMYLCASSLSGQGTSKLFFGSGTQLSVL.

The gene calls are TRBV4-1 and TRBJ2-2; D is perhaps TRBD1 (6 bases). Germline lookup yields CDR1 MGHRA and CDR2 YSYEKL. The V gene lost 2 bases and the J gene lost 7 bases, with 14 bases spanning the gap. CDR3 length: 15 residues. The CDR3 DNA reads TGCGCCAGCAGCCAAACACAGGGATCGTACGGGGAGCTGTTTTTT. Amino acids: CASSQTQGSYGELFF.

The chain combines TRBV7-3 with TRBJ2-1; a weak D match, TRBD2 (6 bases). The CDR3 contains 13 residues. Germline lookup yields CDR1 SGHTA and CDR2 FQGTGA. V lost 4 bases to trimming and J lost 7 bases, with 11 bases between them. The DNA for the CDR3 is TGTGCCAGCAGCTCGACTAGGATGAATGAGCAGTTCTTC. Translation gives CASSSTRMNEQFF.

The genes are TRBV7-2 and TRBJ2-7; 12 nucleotides agree with TRBD2. The CDR3 has 14 amino acids. Germline lookup yields CDR1 SGHTA and CDR2 FQGNSA. The V segment lost 7 bases and the J segment 5 bases; nucleotides outside the gene matches: 6. CDR3 DNA sequence: TGTGCCAGCACCGTGGGACTAGCGGGTAACGAGCAGTACTTC. As protein: CASTVGLAGNEQYF.

The chain has TRBV4-3 and TRBJ2-2; D is possibly TRBD1 (6 bases). The V and J ends lost 4 bases and 2 bases respectively, with 14 bases between them. Germline lookup yields CDR1 LGHNA and CDR2 YSLEER. The CDR3 is 16 residues long. The CDR3 DNA sequence: TGCGCCAGCAGCCTCGGGGACACCTTTAACACCGGGGAGCTGTTTTTT. This encodes CASSLGDTFNTGELFF.

This clone came up a few times. J is TRBJ2-7 and V is TRBV7-9; a possible D gene is TRBD2 (5 bases). This CDR3 is built from 11 residues. V was pared by 4 bases and J by 7 bases, with 8 bases between. Germline CDR1 reads SEHNR; CDR2 reads FQNEAQ (reference sequence). CDR3 protein: CASSSTGEQYF. In DNA, the CDR3 is TGTGCCAGCAGCTCGACGGGGGAGCAGTACTTC.

This sequence joins TRBV6-5 and TRBJ2-1; TRBD2 matches 12 bases. The CDR3 extends over 14 amino acids. Germline CDR1 reads MNHEY; CDR2 reads SVGAGI. Trimming took 8 bases from V and 6 from J; bases not matched to a gene: 5. The CDR3, as DNA: TGTGCCAGCTTACGGACTAGCGGGACCAATGAGCAGTTCTTC. Translated: CASLRTSGTNEQFF.

This clone was observed a handful of times. The rearrangement uses TRBV9 and TRBJ1-4; 11 bases fit TRBD1. From germline, CDR1 is SGDLS and CDR2 YYNGEE. CDR3 length: 17 amino acids. V shed 3 bases, J shed 4 bases, and the junction held 8 bases outside the gene matches. CDR3 loop: CASSGGTGGNSNEKLFF. In nucleotides, the CDR3 is TGTGCCAGCAGCGGGGGGACAGGGGGTAATAGTAATGAAAAACTGTTTTTT. Full variable domain (rest looked up from reference TRBV9 and TRBJ1-4): DSGVTQTPKHLITATGQRVTLRCSPRSGDLSVYWYQQSLDQGLQFLIQYYNGEERAKGNILERFSAQQFPDLHSELNLSSLELGDSALYFCASSGGTGGNSNEKLFFGSGTQLSVL.

This clone was seen a single time. This sequence joins TRBV5-1 and TRBJ1-2; TRBD1 might be the D (6 bases). The CDR3 totals 14 residues. Germline CDR1 reads SGHRS; CDR2 reads YFSETQ. The V end was cut by 0 bases, the J end by 4 bases, with 10 bases between. The CDR3: CASSLGQATYGYTF. The CDR3 nucleotides read TGCGCCAGCAGCTTGGGACAGGCGACCTATGGCTACACCTTC. The variable domain in full, with the rest retrieved from reference TRBV5-1 and TRBJ1-2, is KAGVTQTPRYLIKTRGQQVTLSCSPISGHRSVSWYQQTPGQGLQFLFEYFSETQRNKGNFPGRFSGRQFSNSRSEMNVSTLELGDSALYLCASSLGQATYGYTFGSGTRLTVV.

As DNA, the CDR3 is TGTGCCAGCAGCTTACAGGGGGCCGTAAGTGGCTACACCTTC. Protein sequence: CASSLQGAVSGYTF. This chain joins TRBV13 and TRBJ1-2; 8 nucleotides align to TRBD1. From germline, CDR1 is PRHDT and CDR2 FYEKMQ (reference sequence). V was clipped by 2 bases and J by 7 bases; unmatched bases: 6. This CDR3 has 14 residues.

The J gene is TRBJ1-1, the V gene TRBV24-1; D is possibly TRBD1 (5 bases). The V gene's germline CDR1 is KGHDR and CDR2 SFDVKD. There are 13 residues in the CDR3. V was cut by 5 bases and J by 9 bases, with 15 bases left in between. CDR3 sequence: CATSGGTPLKAFF. The CDR3 nucleotides read TGTGCCACCAGTGGGGGCACACCGCTGAAAGCTTTCTTT.

This rearrangement joins TRBV19 to TRBJ1-2; TRBD1 matches at 7 bases. Trimming took 4 bases from V and 8 from J; bases not matched to a gene: 10. Germline V gene lookup returns CDR1 LNHDA and CDR2 SQIVND (reference sequence). The CDR3 spans 14 residues. The CDR3 spells CASSTTGVRGGYTF. The CDR3 nucleotides are TGTGCCAGTAGTACCACAGGGGTCCGGGGGGGCTACACCTTC.